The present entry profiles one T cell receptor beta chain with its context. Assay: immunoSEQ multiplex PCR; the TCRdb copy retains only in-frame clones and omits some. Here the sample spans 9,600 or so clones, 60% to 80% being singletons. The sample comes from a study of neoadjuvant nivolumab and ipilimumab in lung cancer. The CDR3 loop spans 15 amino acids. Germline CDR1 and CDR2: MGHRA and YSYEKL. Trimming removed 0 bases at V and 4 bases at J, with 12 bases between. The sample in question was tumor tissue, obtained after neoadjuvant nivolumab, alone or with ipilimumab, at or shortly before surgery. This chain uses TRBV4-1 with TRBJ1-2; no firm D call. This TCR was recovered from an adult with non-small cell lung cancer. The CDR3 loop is CASSQDYSASYGYTF. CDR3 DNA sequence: TGCGCCAGCAGCCAAGATTATTCAGCGAGCTATGGCTACACCTTC.